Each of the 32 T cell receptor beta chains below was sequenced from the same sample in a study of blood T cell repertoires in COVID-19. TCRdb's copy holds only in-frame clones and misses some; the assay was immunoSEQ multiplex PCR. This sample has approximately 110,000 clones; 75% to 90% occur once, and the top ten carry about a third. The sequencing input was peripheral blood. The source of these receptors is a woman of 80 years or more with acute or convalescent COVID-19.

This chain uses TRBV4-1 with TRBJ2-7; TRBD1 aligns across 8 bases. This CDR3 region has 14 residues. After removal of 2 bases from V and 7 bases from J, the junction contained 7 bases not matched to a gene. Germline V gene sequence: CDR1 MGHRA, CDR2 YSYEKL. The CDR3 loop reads CASSQKLTGAEQYF. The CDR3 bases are TGCGCCAGCAGCCAAAAATTGACAGGGGCTGAGCAGTACTTC.

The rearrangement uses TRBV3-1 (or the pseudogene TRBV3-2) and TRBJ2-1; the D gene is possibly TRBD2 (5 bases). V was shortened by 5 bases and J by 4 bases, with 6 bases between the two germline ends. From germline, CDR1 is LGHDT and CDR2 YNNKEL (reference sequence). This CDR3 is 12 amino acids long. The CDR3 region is CASSGLYNEQFF. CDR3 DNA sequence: TGTGCCAGCAGCGGACTGTACAATGAGCAGTTCTTC.

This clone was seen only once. The CDR3 is CASSYIGGRDTQYF. In DNA form, the CDR3 reads TGTGCCAGCAGTTACATTGGGGGCAGGGATACGCAGTATTTT. The genes are TRBV6-6 and TRBJ2-3; D is perhaps TRBD1 (6 bases). Trimming took 2 bases from V and 6 from J, leaving 12 bases between them. This CDR3 is 14 amino acids long. The V gene's germline CDR1 is MNHNY and CDR2 SVGAGI (reference sequence).

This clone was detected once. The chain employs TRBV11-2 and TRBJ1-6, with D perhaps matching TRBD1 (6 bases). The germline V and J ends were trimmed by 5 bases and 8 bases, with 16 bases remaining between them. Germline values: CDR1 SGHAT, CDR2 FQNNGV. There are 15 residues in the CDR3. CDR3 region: CASSEKTGSDSPLHF. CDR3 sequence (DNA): TGTGCCAGCAGCGAAAAAACAGGGTCCGATTCACCCCTCCACTTT.

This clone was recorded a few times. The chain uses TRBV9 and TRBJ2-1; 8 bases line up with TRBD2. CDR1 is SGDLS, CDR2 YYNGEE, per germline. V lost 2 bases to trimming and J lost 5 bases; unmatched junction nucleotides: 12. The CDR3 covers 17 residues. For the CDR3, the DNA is TGTGCCAGCAGCGTTTCCCCCTCTAGCGGGCGCCACAATGAGCAGTTCTTC. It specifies CASSVSPSSGRHNEQFF.

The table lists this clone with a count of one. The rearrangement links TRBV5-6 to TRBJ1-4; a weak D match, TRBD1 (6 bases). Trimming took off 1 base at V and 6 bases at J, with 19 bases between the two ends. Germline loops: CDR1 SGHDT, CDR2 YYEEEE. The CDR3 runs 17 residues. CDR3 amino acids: CASSLSLAAEGDEKLFF. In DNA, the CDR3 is TGTGCCAGCAGCTTGTCCTTGGCGGCCGAGGGGGATGAAAAACTGTTTTTT.

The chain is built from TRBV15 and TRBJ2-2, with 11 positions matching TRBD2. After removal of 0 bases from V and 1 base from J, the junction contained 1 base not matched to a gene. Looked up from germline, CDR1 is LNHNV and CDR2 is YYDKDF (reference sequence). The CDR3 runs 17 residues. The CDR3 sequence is CATSREGLAVNTGELFF. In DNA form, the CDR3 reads TGTGCCACCAGCAGAGAGGGACTAGCGGTGAACACCGGGGAGCTGTTTTTT. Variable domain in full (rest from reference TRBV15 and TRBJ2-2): DAMVIQNPRYQVTQFGKPVTLSCSQTLNHNVMYWYQQKSSQAPKLLFHYYDKDFNNEADTPDNFQSRRPNTSFCFLDIRSPGLGDTAMYLCATSREGLAVNTGELFFGEGSRLTVL.

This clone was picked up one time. CDR3 nucleotides: TGCGCCAGCAGCCAAGGGACTAGCGGGGGGGCGGCAGATACGCAGTATTTT. This codes for CASSQGTSGGAADTQYF. The rearrangement uses TRBV4-1 and TRBJ2-3, with 15 bases lining up with TRBD2. Unmatched junction bases numbered 3, after V lost 1 base and J lost 4 bases. CDR1 is MGHRA and CDR2 is YSYEKL in the germline V gene. This CDR3 has 17 amino acids.

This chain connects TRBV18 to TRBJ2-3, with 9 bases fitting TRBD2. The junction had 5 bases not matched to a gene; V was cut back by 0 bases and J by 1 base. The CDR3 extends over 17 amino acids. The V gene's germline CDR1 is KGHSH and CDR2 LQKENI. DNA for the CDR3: TGTGCCAGCTCACCACCGGTAGCGGGGGCAGGCACAGATACGCAGTATTTT. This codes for CASSPPVAGAGTDTQYF. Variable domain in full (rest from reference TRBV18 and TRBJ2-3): NAGVMQNPRHLVRRRGQEARLRCSPMKGHSHVYWYRQLPEEGLKFMVYLQKENIIDESGMPKERFSAEFPKEGPSILRIQQVVRGDSAAYFCASSPPVAGAGTDTQYFGPGTRLTVL.

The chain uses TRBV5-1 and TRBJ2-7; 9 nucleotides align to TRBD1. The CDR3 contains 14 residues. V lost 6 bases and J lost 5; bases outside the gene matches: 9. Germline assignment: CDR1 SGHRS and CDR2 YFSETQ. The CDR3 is CASTPMGQGNEQYF. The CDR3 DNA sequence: TGCGCCAGCACGCCCATGGGACAGGGTAACGAGCAGTACTTC.

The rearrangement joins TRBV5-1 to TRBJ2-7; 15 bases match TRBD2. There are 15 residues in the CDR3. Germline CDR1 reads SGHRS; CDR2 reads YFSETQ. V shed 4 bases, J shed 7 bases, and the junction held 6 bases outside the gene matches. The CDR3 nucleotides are TGCGCCAGCAGCATCGGACTAGCGGGGGGGCATGAGCAGTACTTC. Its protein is CASSIGLAGGHEQYF.

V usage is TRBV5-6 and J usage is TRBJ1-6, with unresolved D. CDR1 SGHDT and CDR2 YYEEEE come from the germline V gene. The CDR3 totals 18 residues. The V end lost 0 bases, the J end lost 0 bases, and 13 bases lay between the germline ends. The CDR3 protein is CASSLAKGGSSYNSPLHF. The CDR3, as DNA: TGTGCCAGCAGCTTGGCTAAAGGAGGTAGCTCCTATAATTCACCCCTCCACTTT.

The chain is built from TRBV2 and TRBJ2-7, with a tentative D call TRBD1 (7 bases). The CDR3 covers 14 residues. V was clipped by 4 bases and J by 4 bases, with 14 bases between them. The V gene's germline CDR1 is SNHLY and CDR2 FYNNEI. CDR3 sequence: CASSVFRGEYEQYF. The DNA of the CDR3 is TGTGCCAGCAGTGTTTTCAGGGGGGAATACGAGCAGTACTTC.

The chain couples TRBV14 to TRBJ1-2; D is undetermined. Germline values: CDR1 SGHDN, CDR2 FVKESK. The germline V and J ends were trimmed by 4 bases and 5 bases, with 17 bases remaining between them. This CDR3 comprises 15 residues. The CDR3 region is CASSPVKDWKYGYTF. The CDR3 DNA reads TGTGCCAGCAGCCCAGTAAAGGACTGGAAATATGGCTACACCTTC.

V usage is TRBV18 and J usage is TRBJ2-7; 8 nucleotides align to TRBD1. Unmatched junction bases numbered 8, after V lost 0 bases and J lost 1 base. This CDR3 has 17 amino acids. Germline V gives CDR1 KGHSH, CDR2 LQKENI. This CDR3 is CASSPPGRGLSSYEQYF. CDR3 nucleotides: TGTGCCAGCTCACCACCAGGCAGGGGGCTATCGTCCTACGAGCAGTACTTC.

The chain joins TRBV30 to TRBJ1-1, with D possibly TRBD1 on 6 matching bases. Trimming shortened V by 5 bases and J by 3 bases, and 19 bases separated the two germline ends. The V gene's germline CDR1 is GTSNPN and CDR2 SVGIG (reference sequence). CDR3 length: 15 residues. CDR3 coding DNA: TGTGCCTGGCACCCGGGACAAGGGTACTACACTGAAGCTTTCTTT. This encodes CAWHPGQGYYTEAFF.

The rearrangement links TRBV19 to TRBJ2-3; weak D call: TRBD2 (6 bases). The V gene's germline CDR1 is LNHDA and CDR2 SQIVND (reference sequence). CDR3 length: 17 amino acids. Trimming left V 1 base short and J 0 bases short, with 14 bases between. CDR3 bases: TGTGCCAGTAGTATAGTTCCGGCAGGGACTAGCACAGATACGCAGTATTTT. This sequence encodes CASSIVPAGTSTDTQYF. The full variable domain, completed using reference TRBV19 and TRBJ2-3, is DGGITQSPKYLFRKEGQNVTLSCEQNLNHDAMYWYRQDPGQGLRLIYYSQIVNDFQKGDIAEGYSVSREKKESFPLTVTSAQKNPTAFYLCASSIVPAGTSTDTQYFGPGTRLTVL.

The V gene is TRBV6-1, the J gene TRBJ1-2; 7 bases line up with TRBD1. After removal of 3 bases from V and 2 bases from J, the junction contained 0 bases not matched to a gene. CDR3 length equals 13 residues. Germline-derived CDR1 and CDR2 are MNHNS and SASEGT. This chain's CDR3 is CASSETGNYGYTF. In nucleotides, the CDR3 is TGTGCCAGCAGTGAGACAGGGAACTATGGCTACACCTTC.

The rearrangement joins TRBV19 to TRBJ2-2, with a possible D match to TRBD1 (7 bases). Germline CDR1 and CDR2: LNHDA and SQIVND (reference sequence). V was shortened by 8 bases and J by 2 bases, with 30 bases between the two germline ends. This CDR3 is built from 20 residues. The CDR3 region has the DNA TGTGCCAGTTGGGGCGGGCAGGGGGGCACCGGACTATTAAACACCGGGGAGCTGTTTTTT. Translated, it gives CASWGGQGGTGLLNTGELFF.

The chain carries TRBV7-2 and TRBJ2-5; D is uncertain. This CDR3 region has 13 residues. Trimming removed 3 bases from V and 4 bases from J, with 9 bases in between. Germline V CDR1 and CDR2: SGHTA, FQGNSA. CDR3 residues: CASSFSPLETQYF. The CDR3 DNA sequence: TGTGCCAGCAGCTTCTCTCCCCTAGAGACCCAGTACTTC.

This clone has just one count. The CDR3, as DNA: TGTGCCAACACCGACAGGTTATACGAGCAGTACTTC. Amino acids: CANTDRLYEQYF. The chain links TRBV11-2 to TRBJ2-7; tentatively, D is TRBD1 (6 bases). Germline CDR1 reads SGHAT; CDR2 reads FQNNGV. This CDR3 is 12 amino acids long. Trimming removed 10 bases at V and 4 bases at J, with 14 bases between.

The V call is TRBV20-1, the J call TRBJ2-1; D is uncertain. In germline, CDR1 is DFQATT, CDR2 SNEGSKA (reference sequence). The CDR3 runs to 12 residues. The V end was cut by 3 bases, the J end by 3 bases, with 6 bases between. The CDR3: CSASGGYNEQFF. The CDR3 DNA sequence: TGCAGTGCTAGTGGCGGCTACAATGAGCAGTTCTTC.

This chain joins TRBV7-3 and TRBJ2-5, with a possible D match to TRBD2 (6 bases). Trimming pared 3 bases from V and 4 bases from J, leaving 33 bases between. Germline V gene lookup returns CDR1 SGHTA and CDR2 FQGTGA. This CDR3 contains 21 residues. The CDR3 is CASSLEGPARLGDVLLETQYF. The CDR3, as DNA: TGTGCCAGCAGCTTGGAGGGGCCGGCCCGGTTAGGCGACGTACTACTAGAGACCCAGTACTTC.

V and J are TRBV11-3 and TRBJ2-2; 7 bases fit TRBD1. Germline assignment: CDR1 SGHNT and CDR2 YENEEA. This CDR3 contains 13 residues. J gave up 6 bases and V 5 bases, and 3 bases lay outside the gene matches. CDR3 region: CASSAQGAGELFF. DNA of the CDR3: TGTGCCAGCAGCGCGCAGGGGGCCGGGGAGCTGTTTTTT.

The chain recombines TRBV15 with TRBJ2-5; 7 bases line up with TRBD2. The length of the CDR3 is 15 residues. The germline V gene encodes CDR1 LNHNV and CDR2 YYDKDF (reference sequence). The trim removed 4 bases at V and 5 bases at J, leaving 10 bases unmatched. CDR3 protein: CATSIVWGGAETQYF. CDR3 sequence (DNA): TGTGCCACCAGCATCGTGTGGGGAGGGGCGGAGACCCAGTACTTC.

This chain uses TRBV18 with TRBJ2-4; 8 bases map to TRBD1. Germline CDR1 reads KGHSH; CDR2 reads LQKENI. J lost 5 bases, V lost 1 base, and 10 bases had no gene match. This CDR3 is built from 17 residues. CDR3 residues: CASSPQNRGLRENIQYF. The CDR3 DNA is TGTGCCAGCTCACCACAGAACAGGGGGTTACGGGAAAACATTCAGTACTTC.

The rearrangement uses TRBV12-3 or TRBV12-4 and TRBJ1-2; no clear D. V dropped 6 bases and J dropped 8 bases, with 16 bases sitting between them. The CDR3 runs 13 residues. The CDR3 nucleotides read TGTGCCAGCAGCCTAGGCGAAGTGAGGGGCTACACCTTC. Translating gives CASSLGEVRGYTF.

The CDR3 spells CASSAPGQGDEKLFF. The CDR3 coding sequence is TGTGCCAGCAGTGCCCCTGGACAGGGAGATGAAAAACTGTTTTTT. The genes are TRBV25-1 and TRBJ1-4; 8 bases agree with TRBD1. With V trimmed by 4 bases and J by 6 bases, 7 bases remained unmatched. CDR3 length equals 15 residues. The germline CDR1 and CDR2 sequences are MGHDK and SYGVNS.

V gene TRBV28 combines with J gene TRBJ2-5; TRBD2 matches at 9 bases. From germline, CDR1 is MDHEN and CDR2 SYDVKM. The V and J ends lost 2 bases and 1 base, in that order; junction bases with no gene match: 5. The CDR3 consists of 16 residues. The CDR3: CASSLISGGFQETQYF. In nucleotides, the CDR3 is TGTGCCAGCAGTTTAATTAGCGGGGGCTTCCAAGAGACCCAGTACTTC.

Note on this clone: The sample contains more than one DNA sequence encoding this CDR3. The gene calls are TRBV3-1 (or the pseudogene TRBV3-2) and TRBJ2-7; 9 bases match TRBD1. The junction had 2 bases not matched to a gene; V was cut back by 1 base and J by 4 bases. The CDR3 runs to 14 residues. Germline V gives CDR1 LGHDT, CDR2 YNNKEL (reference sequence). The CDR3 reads CASSQGQGGYEQYF. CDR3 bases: TGTGCCAGCAGCCAAGGACAGGGGGGTTACGAGCAGTACTTC.

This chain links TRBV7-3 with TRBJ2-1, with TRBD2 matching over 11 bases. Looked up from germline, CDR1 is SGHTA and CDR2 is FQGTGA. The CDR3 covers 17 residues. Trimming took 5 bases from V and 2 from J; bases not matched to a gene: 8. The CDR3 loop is CASSLSKLAGAYNEQFF. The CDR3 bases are TGTGCCAGCAGCCTTTCGAAACTAGCGGGGGCCTACAATGAGCAGTTCTTC. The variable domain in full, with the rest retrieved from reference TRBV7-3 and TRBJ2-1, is GAGVSQTPSNKVTEKGKYVELRCDPISGHTALYWYRQSLGQGPEFLIYFQGTGAADDSGLPNDRFFAVRPEGSVSTLKIQRTERGDSAVYLCASSLSKLAGAYNEQFFGPGTRLTVL.

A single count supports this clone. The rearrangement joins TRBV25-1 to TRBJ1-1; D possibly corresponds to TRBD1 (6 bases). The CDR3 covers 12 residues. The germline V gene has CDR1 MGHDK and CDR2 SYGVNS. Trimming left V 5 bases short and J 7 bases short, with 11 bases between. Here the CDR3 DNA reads TGTGCCAGCAGTACAAACAGGGTTGAAGCTTTCTTT. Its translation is CASSTNRVEAFF.